A single T cell receptor beta chain is shown here with its context. These data come from a study of PD-1 and CTLA-4 blockade in melanoma. The CDR3 is 14 amino acids. Between the trimmed V and J ends, which lost 10 bases and 0 bases, there was a span of 10 bases. Germline V CDR1 and CDR2: SEHNR, FQNEAQ (reference sequence). Assay: immunoSEQ multiplex PCR; the TCRdb copy retains only in-frame clones and omits some. The profile shows around 21,000 clones, about 91% of them singletons. The TCR comes from a human donor with melanoma. The sequencing here drew on CD8+ T cells from peripheral blood, taken before anti-PD-1 treatment. V and J are TRBV7-9 and TRBJ2-6, with unresolved D. The CDR3 bases are TGTGCCACCTACGAGAGCTCTGGGGCCAACGTCCTGACTTTC. Amino acid sequence: CATYESSGANVLTF.